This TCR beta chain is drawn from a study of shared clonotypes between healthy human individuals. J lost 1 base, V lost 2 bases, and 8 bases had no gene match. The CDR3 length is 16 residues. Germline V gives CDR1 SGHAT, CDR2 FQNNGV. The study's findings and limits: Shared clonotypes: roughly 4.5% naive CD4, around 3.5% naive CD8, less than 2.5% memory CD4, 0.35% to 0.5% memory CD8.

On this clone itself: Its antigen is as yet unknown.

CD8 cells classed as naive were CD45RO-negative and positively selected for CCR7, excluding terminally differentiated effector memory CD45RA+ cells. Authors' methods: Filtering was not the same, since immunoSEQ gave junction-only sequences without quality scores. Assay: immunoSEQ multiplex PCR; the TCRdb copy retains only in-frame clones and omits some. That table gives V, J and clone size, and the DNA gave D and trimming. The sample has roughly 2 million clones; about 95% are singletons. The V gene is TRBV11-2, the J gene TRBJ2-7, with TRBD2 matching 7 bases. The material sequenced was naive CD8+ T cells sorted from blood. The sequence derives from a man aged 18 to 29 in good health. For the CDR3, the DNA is TGTGCCAGCAGCTTATCCATCTCTAGCGGATCCTACGAGCAGTACTTC. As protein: CASSLSISSGSYEQYF.